These T cell receptor beta chains were read from a single sample in a study of blood T cell repertoires in COVID-19. Profiled with immunoSEQ multiplex PCR; TCRdb holds only in-frame clones, not every one. The sample lists around 300,000 clones; over 85% were seen once. Sequencing was performed on PBMCs or T cells enriched from blood (not recorded which). These receptors were collected from a woman in her twenties or thirties who had recovered from COVID-19. CDR3s include the opening cysteine and the closing phenylalanine or tryptophan.

v_call,cdr3_aa
TRBV25-1,CASSEYMGPAFF
TRBV27,CASSLTGTGPRVGEKLFF
TRBV3-1/TRBV3-2,CASSQEGWGQPATNEKLFF
TRBV7-9,CASSSPGLAGVNEQFF
TRBV2,CASSDDRMNVVAKNIQYF
TRBV15,CATSREGARAGNTIYF
TRBV18,CASSPRTGGVNEQFF
TRBV7-9,CAGEGGQGNTEAFF
TRBV11-2,CASSPQGNTEAFF
TRBV2,CASSAKLATSTDTQYF
TRBV7-9,CASSSGTQNTEAFF
TRBV28,CASSLVQGAYEQFF
TRBV29-1,CSVEAQTDTEAFF
TRBV9,CASSVATGGAQTNYGYTF
TRBV9,CASSVGGAERQYF
TRBV28,CASSSTRVGTGFFEQYF